This T cell receptor (beta chain) was identified in a study of blood T cell repertoires in COVID-19. Study-level background: The United States, Italy and Spain supplied acute and convalescent COVID-19 samples. From T cells, B-cell-depleted T cells, or PBMCs came the material, which was cDNA or gDNA.

Original processing methods: Cell counts per sample came from amplifying reference gene primers. Clones were read by immunoSEQ multiplex PCR, and TCRdb kept only the in-frame ones, dropping some. Clone size and the V and J calls come from that table; the DNA yielded D and trimming. The table includes around 250,000 clones, approximately 88% detected once. CDR3 length: 14 amino acids. From germline, CDR1 is SGHAT and CDR2 FQDESV (reference sequence). The V and J ends lost 1 base and 0 bases respectively, with 7 bases between them. Points on this clone: Different DNA sequences within this sample yield the same CDR3.

The specimen was peripheral blood. The chain is built from TRBV11-1 and TRBJ2-7; D is possibly TRBD2 (6 bases). This TCR was sampled from a woman in her thirties or forties who had recovered from COVID-19. The CDR3 DNA reads TGTGCCAGCAGCTTAGGGGGGGACTCCTACGAGCAGTACTTC. Protein sequence: CASSLGGDSYEQYF.